Included here is one TCR beta chain sequence, with context. Sequencing was performed with immunoSEQ multiplex PCR; in TCRdb, only in-frame clones are kept and a portion is missing. The sample has over 300,000 clones; roughly 80% are singletons. This entry belongs to a study of Ad26.COV2.S vaccination and SARS-CoV-2 variants. The germline V gene encodes CDR1 SGHNT and CDR2 YYREEE (reference sequence). The J segment lost 9 bases and the V segment lost 2 bases, leaving 8 bases of the junction unmatched. The CDR3 is 14 amino acids. Treatment denoted: about 20 received Ad26.COV2.S at low or high dose, single or two shots; about 5 received placebo; per-sample allocation not given. After the first vaccine or placebo injection, samples were drawn on day 63.

V gene TRBV5-4 combines with J gene TRBJ2-1; 7 bases fit TRBD1. The receptor was isolated from a person between 18 and 59 years old who received the Ad26.COV2.S COVID-19 vaccine or a placebo. The sample was peripheral blood, taken in a trial of Ad26.COV2.S vaccine versus placebo. CDR3 sequence: CASSLDRVAGEQFF. In DNA, the CDR3 is TGTGCCAGCAGCTTAGACAGGGTTGCGGGTGAGCAGTTCTTC.